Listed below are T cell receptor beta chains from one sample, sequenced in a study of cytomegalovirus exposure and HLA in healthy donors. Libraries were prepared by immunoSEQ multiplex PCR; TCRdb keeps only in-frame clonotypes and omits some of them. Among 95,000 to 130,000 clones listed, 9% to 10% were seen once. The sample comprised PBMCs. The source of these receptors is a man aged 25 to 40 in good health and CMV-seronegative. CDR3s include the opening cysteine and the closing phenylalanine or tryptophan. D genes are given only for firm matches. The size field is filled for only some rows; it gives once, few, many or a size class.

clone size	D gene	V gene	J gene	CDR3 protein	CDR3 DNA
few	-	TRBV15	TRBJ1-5	CATSYQSNQPQHF	TGTGCCACCAGCTACCAGAGCAATCAGCCCCAGCATTTT
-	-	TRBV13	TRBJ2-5	CASSLFPETQYF	TGTGCCAGCAGCTTATTCCCGGAGACCCAGTACTTC
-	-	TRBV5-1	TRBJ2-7	CASSFGYEQYF	TGCGCCAGCAGCTTCGGCTACGAGCAGTACTTC
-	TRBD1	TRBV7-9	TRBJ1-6	CASSLAGGNSPLHF	TGTGCCAGCAGCTTAGCAGGGGGCAATTCACCCCTCCACTTT
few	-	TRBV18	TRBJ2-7	CASSLSTASYEQYF	TGTGCCAGCTCACTGTCGACAGCCTCCTACGAGCAGTACTTC
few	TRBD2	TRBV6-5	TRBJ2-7	CASSSGTSGRSEQYF	TGTGCCAGCAGTTCCGGGACTAGCGGGAGGTCCGAGCAGTACTTC
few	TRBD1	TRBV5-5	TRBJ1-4	CASSFLGQANEKLFF	TGTGCCAGCAGCTTTCTTGGACAGGCTAATGAAAAACTGTTTTTT
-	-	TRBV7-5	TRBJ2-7	CARSFSEQYF	TGTGCCAGAAGCTTTAGCGAGCAGTACTTC
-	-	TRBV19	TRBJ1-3	CASRPSLGSGNTIYF	TGTGCCAGTAGGCCGTCTCTAGGCTCTGGAAACACCATATATTTT
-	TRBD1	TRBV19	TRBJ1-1	CASSSPRTGRTYTEAFF	TGTGCCAGTAGTTCCCCCCGGACAGGGCGTACGTACACTGAAGCTTTCTTT
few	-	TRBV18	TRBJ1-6	CASSLQSGHHDSPLHF	TGTGCCAGCTCGCTTCAATCGGGACACCACGATTCACCCCTCCACTTT
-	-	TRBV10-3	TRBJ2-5	CATSDTGGTQYF	TGTGCCACCTCAGATACCGGGGGGACCCAGTACTTC
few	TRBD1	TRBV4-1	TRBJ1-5	CASSSGQGVRSNQPQHF	TGCGCCAGCAGCTCCGGACAGGGCGTTCGGAGCAATCAGCCCCAGCATTTT
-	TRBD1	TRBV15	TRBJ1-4	CATSSLPDRSEKLFF	TGTGCCACCAGCAGCCTCCCGGACAGGAGCGAAAAACTGTTTTTT
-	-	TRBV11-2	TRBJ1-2	CASSLVLAGGSGYTF	TGTGCCAGCAGCTTAGTTTTAGCGGGGGGAAGTGGCTACACCTTC
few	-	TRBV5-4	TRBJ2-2	CASSPGGAAQNTGGLFF	TGTGCCAGCAGCCCCGGGGGAGCGGCCCAGAACACCGGGGGGCTGTTTTTT